This record covers a single TCR beta chain. With random hexamers, about 0.5 to 1 ug RNA was reverse transcribed. TCRdb processed the immunoSEQ multiplex PCR reads anew with MiXCR; each CDR3 protein has one entry. Of about 130,000 distinct CDR3 sequences listed, 90% to 95% are singletons. This sample is drawn from a study of CD8 T cells in Susac syndrome. Sequencing targeted TCR beta in blood CD8+ and CD4+ T cells. Between the trimmed V and J ends, which lost 4 bases and 4 bases, there was a span of 8 bases. Germline values: CDR1 SNHLY, CDR2 FYNNEI. This CDR3 is 13 amino acids long. The V call is TRBV2, the J call TRBJ2-1; D unresolved. The origin of this receptor is a human donor in good health. Specimen: CD4+ T cells from PBMCs. The CDR3 loop reads CASSVERYNEQFF. DNA for the CDR3: TGTGCCAGCAGTGTGGAGAGATACAATGAGCAGTTCTTC.